Here is one T cell receptor (beta chain) with its context. Its antigen is unknown. Everyone who donated was a healthy bone marrow donor. Nominally healthy donors were sampled, though unrecorded immune exposures were likely. CDR3 length: 14 amino acids. Trimming stripped 3 bases from V and 0 bases from J, with 10 bases between. CDR1 SGHRS and CDR2 YFSETQ come from the germline V gene. PCR was performed using 60 Vbeta and 13 Jbeta primers. Only in-frame clones appear in the TCRdb table, and some are missing; sequencing was by immunoSEQ multiplex PCR. The sample shows 100,000 to 120,000 clones, over 75% of them seen only once. The record originates from a study of cytomegalovirus exposure and HLA in healthy donors. Study-level findings and limits: Confirmation was obtained in vitro that a few CMV-associated chains are specific for CMV antigens.

The receptor's source is a woman in her late teens or twenties in good health and CMV-seronegative. This rearrangement joins TRBV5-1 to TRBJ2-7; a weak D match, TRBD1 (5 bases). The sample taken for sequencing was PBMCs. CDR3 amino acids: CASSSRTYSYEQYF. In nucleotides, the CDR3 is TGCGCCAGCAGCTCCAGGACATACTCCTACGAGCAGTACTTC.